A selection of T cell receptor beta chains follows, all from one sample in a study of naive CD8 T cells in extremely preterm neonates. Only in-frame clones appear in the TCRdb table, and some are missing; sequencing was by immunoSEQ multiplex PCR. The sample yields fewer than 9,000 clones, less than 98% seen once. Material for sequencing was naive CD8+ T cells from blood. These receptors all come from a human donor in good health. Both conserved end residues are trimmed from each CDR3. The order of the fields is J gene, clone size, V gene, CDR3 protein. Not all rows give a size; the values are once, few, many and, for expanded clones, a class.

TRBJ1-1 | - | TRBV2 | ASTLGAMNTEAF
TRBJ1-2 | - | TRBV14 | ASSLGHNYGYT
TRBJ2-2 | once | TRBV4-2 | ASSQATTGELF
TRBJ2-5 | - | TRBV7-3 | ASSLTGGVETQY
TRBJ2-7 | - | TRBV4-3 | ASSQGGGDTYEQY
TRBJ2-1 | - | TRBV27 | ASSLGLAGGNEQF
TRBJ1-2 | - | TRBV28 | ASSFWAGGNYGYT
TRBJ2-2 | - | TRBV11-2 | ASSFRGGANTGELF
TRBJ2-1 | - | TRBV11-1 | ASSSTRGGYNEQF
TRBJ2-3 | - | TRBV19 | ASSIAPSGGTDTQY
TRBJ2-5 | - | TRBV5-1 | ASRPTSGAETQY
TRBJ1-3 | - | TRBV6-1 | ASSEVVGAVSGNTIY
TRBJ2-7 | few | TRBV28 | ASSLLGTGSSYEQY
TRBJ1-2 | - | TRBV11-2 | ASSLESRGIYGYT
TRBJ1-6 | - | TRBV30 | AWSGDRRGPLH
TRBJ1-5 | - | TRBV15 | ATSRVRRQPQH
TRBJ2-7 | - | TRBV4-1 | ASSLRDSAYEQY
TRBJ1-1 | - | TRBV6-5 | ASSYSPDQAEAF
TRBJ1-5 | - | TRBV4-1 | ASSQESGIPQH
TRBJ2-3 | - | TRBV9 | ASSVVPLAGGRTDTQY
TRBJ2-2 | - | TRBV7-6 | ASTRARGSELF
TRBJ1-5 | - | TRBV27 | ASSLGAGVNQPQH
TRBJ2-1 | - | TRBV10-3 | AISDLGSSYNEQF
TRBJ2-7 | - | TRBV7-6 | ASSLTSGVHEQY
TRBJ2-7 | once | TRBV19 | ASSAGGSYEQY
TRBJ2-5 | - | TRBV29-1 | SVELLNRQETQY
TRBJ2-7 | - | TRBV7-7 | ASSLGTSGGYEQY
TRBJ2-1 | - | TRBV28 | ASSSHSGGLSYNEQF
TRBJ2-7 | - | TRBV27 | ASSLSLGDRGLYEQY
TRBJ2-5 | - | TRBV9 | ASSDGGLQETQY
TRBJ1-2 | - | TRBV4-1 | ASSQEIGGRLSNGYT
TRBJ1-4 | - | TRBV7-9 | ASSASREDEKLF
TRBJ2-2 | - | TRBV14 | ASSHPGTGFTGELF
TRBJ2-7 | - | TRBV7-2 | ASSPSGVSYEQY
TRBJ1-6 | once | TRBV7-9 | ASSLAVTGRPLH
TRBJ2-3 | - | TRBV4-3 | ASSRVRGARDTQY
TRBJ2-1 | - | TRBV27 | ASSLLAGGDNEQF
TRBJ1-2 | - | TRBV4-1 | ASNEAQGARGYT
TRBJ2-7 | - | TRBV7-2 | ASSFGTGSYEQY
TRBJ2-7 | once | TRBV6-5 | ASRTGLAGAYEQY
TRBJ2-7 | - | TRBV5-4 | ASSLAGINYEQY
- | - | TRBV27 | ASSYGESYEQY